This is a list of T cell receptor beta chains from one sample in a study of technical replicates of blood from several donors. Repertoires were generated with immunoSEQ multiplex PCR, while TCRdb's copy carries only in-frame clones and drops some. The repertoire holds approximately 84,000 clones, with roughly 98% as singletons. What was sequenced was T cells isolated from PBMCs. The receptors originated from a human donor in good health. Each CDR3 is given with its conserved first and last residue. A D gene is named only where the DNA matches it firmly.

J gene: TRBJ2-5
D gene: -
V gene: TRBV6-5
CDR3 protein: CASSYKRRSQETQYF
CDR3 DNA: TGTGCCAGCAGTTACAAACGGCGGTCCCAAGAGACCCAGTACTTC

J gene: TRBJ2-3
D gene: TRBD2
V gene: TRBV29-1
CDR3 protein: CSVAAGGSTDTQYF
CDR3 DNA: TGCAGCGTTGCGGCGGGAGGATCGACAGATACGCAGTATTTT

J gene: TRBJ1-1
D gene: -
V gene: TRBV9
CDR3 protein: CASGPGGTEAFF
CDR3 DNA: TGTGCCTCCGGCCCGGGGGGCACTGAAGCTTTCTTT

J gene: TRBJ1-1
D gene: -
V gene: TRBV10-3
CDR3 protein: CAIRESRGGNTEAFF
CDR3 DNA: TGTGCCATCAGGGAATCCAGGGGCGGGAACACTGAAGCTTTCTTT

J gene: TRBJ1-1
D gene: -
V gene: TRBV11-3
CDR3 protein: CASSSRRGSGLEAFF
CDR3 DNA: TGTGCCAGCAGCTCCAGACGGGGTAGCGGGTTAGAAGCTTTCTTT

J gene: TRBJ2-5
D gene: -
V gene: TRBV11-2
CDR3 protein: CASSLEGALGTQYF
CDR3 DNA: TGTGCCAGCAGCTTAGAAGGGGCCCTAGGGACCCAGTACTTC

J gene: TRBJ2-5
D gene: TRBD1
V gene: TRBV7-7
CDR3 protein: CASSQGQLQETQYF
CDR3 DNA: TGTGCCAGCTCACAGGGACAGCTTCAAGAGACCCAGTACTTC

J gene: TRBJ2-7
D gene: TRBD2
V gene: TRBV9
CDR3 protein: CASSVGAGETYEQYF
CDR3 DNA: TGTGCCAGCAGCGTAGGGGCGGGAGAAACCTACGAGCAGTACTTC

J gene: TRBJ2-6
D gene: -
V gene: TRBV7-6
CDR3 protein: CASSLPEGSGANVLTF
CDR3 DNA: TGTGCCAGCAGCTTACCAGAGGGCTCTGGGGCCAACGTCCTGACTTTC

J gene: TRBJ2-1
D gene: TRBD1
V gene: TRBV27
CDR3 protein: CATTDRGVYNEQFF
CDR3 DNA: TGTGCCACGACCGACAGGGGGGTCTACAATGAGCAGTTCTTC